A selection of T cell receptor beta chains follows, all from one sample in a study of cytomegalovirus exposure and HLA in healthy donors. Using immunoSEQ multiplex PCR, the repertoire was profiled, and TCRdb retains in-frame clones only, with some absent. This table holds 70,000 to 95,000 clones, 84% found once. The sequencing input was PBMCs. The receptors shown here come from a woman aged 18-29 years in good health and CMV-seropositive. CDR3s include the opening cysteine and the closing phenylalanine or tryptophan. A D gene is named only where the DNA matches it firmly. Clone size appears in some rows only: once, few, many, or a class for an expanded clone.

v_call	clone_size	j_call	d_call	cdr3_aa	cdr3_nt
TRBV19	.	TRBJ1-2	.	CASKDLVGANYGYTF	TGTGCCAGTAAAGACCTGGTAGGGGCTAACTATGGCTACACCTTC
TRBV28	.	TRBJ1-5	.	CASSLRAGGFTPNQPQHF	TGTGCCAGCAGTTTAAGGGCGGGGGGTTTCACCCCGAATCAGCCCCAGCATTTT
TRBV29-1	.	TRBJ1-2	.	CSVAATSDYGYTF	TGCAGCGTTGCCGCGACTTCGGACTATGGCTACACCTTC
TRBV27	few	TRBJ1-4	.	CASSFESRGEKLFF	TGTGCCAGCAGTTTCGAGTCCCGAGGCGAAAAACTGTTTTTT
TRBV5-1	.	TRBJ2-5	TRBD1	CASQGDGETQYF	TGCGCCAGCCAGGGGGACGGGGAGACCCAGTACTTC
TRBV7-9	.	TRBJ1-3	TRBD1	CASGSGQGRSGNTIYF	TGTGCCAGCGGAAGTGGACAGGGGAGATCTGGAAACACCATATATTTT
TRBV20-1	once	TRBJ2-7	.	CSARSVYEQYF	TGCAGTGCCAGGTCCGTTTACGAGCAGTACTTC
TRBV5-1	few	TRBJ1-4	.	CASSEGSSGEKLFF	TGCGCCAGCAGCGAGGGTTCCTCGGGTGAAAAACTGTTTTTT
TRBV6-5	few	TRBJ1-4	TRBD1	CASTSGGEKLFF	TGTGCCAGCACCTCAGGGGGCGAAAAACTGTTTTTT
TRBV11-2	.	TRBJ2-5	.	CASSLSRSWETQYF	TGTGCCAGCAGCTTATCCCGGAGTTGGGAGACCCAGTACTTC
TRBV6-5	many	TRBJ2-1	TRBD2	CASSYLAGDYNEQFF	TGTGCCAGCAGTTATCTAGCGGGGGACTACAATGAGCAGTTCTTC
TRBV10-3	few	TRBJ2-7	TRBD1	CAIRKTGGTYEQYF	TGTGCCATCAGGAAGACAGGGGGAACCTACGAGCAGTACTTC
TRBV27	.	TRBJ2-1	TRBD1	CASSLSTGLSSYNEQFF	TGTGCCAGCAGTTTATCGACAGGGCTGAGCTCCTACAATGAGCAGTTCTTC
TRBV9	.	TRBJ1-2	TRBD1	CASSHDRETRLGYGYTF	TGTGCCAGCAGCCATGACAGGGAAACCCGTTTAGGCTATGGCTACACCTTC
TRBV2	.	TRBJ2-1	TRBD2	CASSPAGGQWDEQFF	TGTGCCAGCAGCCCAGCGGGAGGGCAATGGGATGAGCAGTTCTTC
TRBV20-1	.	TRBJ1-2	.	CSAPGPYGYTF	TGCAGTGCTCCAGGGCCCTATGGCTACACCTTC
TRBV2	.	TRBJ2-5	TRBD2	CASSEQGGETQYF	TGTGCCAGCAGTGAACAGGGAGGGGAGACCCAGTACTTC
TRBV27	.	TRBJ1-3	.	CASSLSRVSGNTIYF	TGTGCCAGCAGTTTATCGAGAGTCTCTGGAAACACCATATATTTT
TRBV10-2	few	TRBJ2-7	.	CASSDDGSSYEQYF	TGCGCCAGCAGTGATGACGGGAGCTCCTACGAGCAGTACTTC
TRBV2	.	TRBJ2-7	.	CASLLYEQYF	TGTGCCAGCCTTCTCTACGAGCAGTACTTC
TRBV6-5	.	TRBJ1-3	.	CASSYSQGAGNTIYF	TGTGCCAGCAGTTACTCGCAGGGCGCTGGAAACACCATATATTTT
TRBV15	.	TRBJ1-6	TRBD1	CATSYDRGDSPLHF	TGTGCCACCAGTTACGACAGGGGTGATTCACCCCTCCACTTT
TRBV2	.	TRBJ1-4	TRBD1	CANRQGALGMGEKLFF	TGTGCCAACCGACAGGGAGCCCTGGGTATGGGTGAAAAACTGTTTTTT
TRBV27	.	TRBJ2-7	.	CASGPRTNSYEQYF	TGTGCCAGCGGCCCCCGGACTAACTCCTACGAGCAGTACTTC
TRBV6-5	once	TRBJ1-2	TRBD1	CASRRPGGGGLYTF	TGTGCCAGCAGGCGGCCGGGAGGGGGCGGACTCTACACCTTC
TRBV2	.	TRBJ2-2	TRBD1	CASSRQGWNTGELFF	TGTGCCAGCAGTCGACAGGGTTGGAACACCGGGGAGCTGTTTTTT
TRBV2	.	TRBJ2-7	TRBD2	CASSEGSSGRAFYEQYF	TGTGCCAGCAGTGAAGGCTCTAGCGGGAGGGCCTTCTACGAGCAGTACTTC
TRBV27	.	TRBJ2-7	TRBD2	CASRSVGGGTIEQYF	TGTGCCAGCAGGTCCGTTGGGGGGGGGACTATCGAGCAGTACTTC
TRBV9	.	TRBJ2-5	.	CASSVGPPGGDQETQYF	TGTGCCAGCAGCGTAGGGCCCCCGGGCGGGGACCAAGAGACCCAGTACTTC
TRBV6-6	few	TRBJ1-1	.	CASPPGQGMEAFF	TGTGCCAGCCCCCCAGGGCAGGGGATGGAAGCTTTCTTT
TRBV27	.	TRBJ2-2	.	CASRLQGTGELFF	TGTGCCAGCAGACTCCAGGGTACCGGGGAGCTGTTTTTT
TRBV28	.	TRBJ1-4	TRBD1	CASSSGTGGFEKLFF	TGTGCCAGCAGTTCCGGGACAGGGGGTTTTGAAAAACTGTTTTTT
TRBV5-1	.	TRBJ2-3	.	CASSVRDIRTDTQYF	TGCGCCAGCAGCGTGAGGGACATCCGCACAGATACGCAGTATTTT